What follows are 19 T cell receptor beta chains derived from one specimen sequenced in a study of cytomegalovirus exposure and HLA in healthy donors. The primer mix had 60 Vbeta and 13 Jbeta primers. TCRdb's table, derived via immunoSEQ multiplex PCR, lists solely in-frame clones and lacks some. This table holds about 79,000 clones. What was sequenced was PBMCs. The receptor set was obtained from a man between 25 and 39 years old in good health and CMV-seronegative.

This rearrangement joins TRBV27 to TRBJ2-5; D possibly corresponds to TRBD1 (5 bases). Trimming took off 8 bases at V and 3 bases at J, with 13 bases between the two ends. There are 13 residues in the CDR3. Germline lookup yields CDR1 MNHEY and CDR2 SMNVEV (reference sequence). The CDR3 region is CASSYRSEETQYF. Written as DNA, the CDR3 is TGTGCCAGCTCCTACAGGTCAGAAGAGACCCAGTACTTC.

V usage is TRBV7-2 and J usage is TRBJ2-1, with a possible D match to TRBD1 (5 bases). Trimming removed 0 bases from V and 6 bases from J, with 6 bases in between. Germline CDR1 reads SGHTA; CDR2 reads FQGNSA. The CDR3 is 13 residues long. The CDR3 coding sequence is TGTGCCAGCAGCTTAGCAGGGGTCAATGAGCAGTTCTTC. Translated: CASSLAGVNEQFF.

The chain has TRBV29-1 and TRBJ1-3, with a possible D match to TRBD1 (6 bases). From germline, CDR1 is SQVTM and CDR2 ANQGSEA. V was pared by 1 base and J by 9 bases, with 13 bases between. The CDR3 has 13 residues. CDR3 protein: CSVEGQVVGTIYF. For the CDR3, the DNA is TGCAGCGTTGAAGGACAGGTGGTTGGCACCATATATTTT.

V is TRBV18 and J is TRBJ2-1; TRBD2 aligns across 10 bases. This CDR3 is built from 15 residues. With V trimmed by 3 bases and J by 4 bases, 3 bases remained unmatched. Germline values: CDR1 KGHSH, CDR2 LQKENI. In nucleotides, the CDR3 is TGTGCCAGCTCACCTAGCGGGGGGCCGTACAATGAGCAGTTCTTC. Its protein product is CASSPSGGPYNEQFF.

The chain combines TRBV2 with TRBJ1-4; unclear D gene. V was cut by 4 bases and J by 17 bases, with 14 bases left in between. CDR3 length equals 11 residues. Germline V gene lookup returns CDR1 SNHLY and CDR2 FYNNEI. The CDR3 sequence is CASSGLTSTFF. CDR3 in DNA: TGTGCCAGCAGTGGGTTGACATCCACTTTTTTT.

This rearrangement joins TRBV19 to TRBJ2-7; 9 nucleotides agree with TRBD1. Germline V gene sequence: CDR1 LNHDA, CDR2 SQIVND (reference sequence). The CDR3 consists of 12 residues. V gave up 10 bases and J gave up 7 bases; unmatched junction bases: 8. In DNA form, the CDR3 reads TGTGCCACCTGGGACAGGGCGGGAGAGCAGTACTTC. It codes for CATWDRAGEQYF. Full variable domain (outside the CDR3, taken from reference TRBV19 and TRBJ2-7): DGGITQSPKYLFRKEGQNVTLSCEQNLNHDAMYWYRQDPGQGLRLIYYSQIVNDFQKGDIAEGYSVSREKKESFPLTVTSAQKNPTAFYLCATWDRAGEQYFGPGTRLTVT.

The CDR3 region has the DNA TGCGCCAGCAGCTTGGCCTTCGCCCGGCAAGAGACCCAGTACTTC. Encoded protein: CASSLAFARQETQYF. The chain joins TRBV5-1 to TRBJ2-5; no definite D call. Germline CDR1 reads SGHRS; CDR2 reads YFSETQ. The V end was cut by 0 bases, the J end by 2 bases, with 11 bases between. The CDR3 has 15 amino acids.

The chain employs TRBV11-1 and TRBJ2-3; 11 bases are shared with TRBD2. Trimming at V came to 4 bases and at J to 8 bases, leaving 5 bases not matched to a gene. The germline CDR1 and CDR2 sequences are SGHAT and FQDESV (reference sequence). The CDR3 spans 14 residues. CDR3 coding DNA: TGTGCCAGCAGCTCGACTAGCGGGATGGGTACGCAGTATTTT. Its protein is CASSSTSGMGTQYF.

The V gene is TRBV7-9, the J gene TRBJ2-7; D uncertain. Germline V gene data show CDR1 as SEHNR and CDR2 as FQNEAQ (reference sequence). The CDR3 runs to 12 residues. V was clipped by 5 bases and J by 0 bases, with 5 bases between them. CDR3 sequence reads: CASSRGSYEQYF. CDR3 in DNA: TGTGCCAGCAGCCGAGGCTCCTACGAGCAGTACTTC.

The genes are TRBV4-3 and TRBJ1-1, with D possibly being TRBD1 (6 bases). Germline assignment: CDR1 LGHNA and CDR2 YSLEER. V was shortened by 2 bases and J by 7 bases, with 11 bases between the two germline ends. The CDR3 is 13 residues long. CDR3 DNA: TGCGCCAGCAGCCAAATACAGGGTGTTGAAGCTTTCTTT. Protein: CASSQIQGVEAFF.

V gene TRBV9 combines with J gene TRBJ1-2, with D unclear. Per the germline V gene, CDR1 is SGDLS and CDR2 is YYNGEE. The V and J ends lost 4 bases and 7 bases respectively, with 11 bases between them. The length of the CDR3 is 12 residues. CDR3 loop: CASSKAGGGYTF. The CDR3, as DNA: TGTGCCAGCAGCAAAGCTGGCGGTGGCTACACCTTC.

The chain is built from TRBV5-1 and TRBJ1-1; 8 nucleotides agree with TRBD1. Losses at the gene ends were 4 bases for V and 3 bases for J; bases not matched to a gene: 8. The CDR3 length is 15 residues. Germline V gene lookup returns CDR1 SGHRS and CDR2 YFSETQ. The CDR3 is CASSPGDRPYTEAFF. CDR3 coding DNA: TGCGCCAGCAGCCCGGGGGACAGGCCTTACACTGAAGCTTTCTTT.

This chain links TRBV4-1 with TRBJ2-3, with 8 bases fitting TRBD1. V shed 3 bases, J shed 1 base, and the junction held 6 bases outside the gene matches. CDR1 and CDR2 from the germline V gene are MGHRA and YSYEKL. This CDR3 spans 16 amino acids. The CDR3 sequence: CASSHGQGAGTDTQYF. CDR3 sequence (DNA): TGCGCCAGCAGCCATGGGCAGGGGGCGGGCACAGATACGCAGTATTTT.

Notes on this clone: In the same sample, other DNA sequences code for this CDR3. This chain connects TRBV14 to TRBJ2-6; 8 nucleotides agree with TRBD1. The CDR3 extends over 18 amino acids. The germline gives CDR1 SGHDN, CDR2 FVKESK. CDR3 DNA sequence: TGTGCTCCCAGCCAAGTCTCAGGGGGCGTTTCGGGGGCCAACGTCCTGACTTTC. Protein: CAPSQVSGGVSGANVLTF. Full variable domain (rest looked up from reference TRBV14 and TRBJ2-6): EAGVTQFPSHSVIEKGQTVTLRCDPISGHDNLYWYRRVMGKEIKFLLHFVKESKQDESGMPNNRFLAERTGGTYSTLKVQPAELEDSGVYFCAPSQVSGGVSGANVLTFGAGSRLTVL.

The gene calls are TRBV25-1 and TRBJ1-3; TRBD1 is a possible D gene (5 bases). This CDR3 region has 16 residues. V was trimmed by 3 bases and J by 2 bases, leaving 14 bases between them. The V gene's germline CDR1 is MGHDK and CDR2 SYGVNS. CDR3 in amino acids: CASSDSSLGAGNTIYF. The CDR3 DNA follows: TGTGCCAGCAGTGACTCGAGTCTAGGGGCTGGAAACACCATATATTTT.

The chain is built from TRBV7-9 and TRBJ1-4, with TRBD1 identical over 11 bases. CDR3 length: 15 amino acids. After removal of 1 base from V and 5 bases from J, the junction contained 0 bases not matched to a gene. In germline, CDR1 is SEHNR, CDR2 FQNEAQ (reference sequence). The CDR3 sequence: CASSLGDRGNEKLFF. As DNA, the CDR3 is TGTGCCAGCAGCTTAGGGGACAGGGGGAATGAAAAACTGTTTTTT. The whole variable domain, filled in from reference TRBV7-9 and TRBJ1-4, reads DTGVSQNPRHKITKRGQNVTFRCDPISEHNRLYWYRQTLGQGPEFLTYFQNEAQLEKSRLLSDRFSAERPKGSFSTLEIQRTEQGDSAMYLCASSLGDRGNEKLFFGSGTQLSVL.

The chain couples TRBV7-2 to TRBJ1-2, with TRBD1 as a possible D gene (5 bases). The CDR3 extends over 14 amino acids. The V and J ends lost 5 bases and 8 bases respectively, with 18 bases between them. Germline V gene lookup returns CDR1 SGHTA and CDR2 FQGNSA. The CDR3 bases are TGTGCCAGCAGCCCCACTGCGGGGACTCGGGGCTACACCTTC. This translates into CASSPTAGTRGYTF.

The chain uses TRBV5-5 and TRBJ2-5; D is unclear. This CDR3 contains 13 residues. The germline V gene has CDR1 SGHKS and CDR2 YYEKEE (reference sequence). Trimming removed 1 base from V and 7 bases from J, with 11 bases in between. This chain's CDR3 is CASSLLGEATQYF. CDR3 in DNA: TGTGCCAGCAGCTTGCTAGGTGAGGCGACCCAGTACTTC.

The CDR3 spells CASSSRQTDVYGYTF. CDR3 sequence (DNA): TGTGCCAGCAGCTCCAGACAGACAGACGTCTATGGCTACACCTTC. The chain uses TRBV7-2 and TRBJ1-2, with D possibly being TRBD1 (5 bases). Germline CDR1 and CDR2: SGHTA and FQGNSA. Trimming removed 4 bases from V and 4 bases from J, with 16 bases in between. The CDR3 has 15 residues.